The TCR beta chain under discussion was sequenced for a study of shared clonotypes between healthy human individuals. Study as a whole: Each donor had three CD4 naive, three CD4 memory, two CD8 naive and one CD8 memory plate.

The CDR3 sequence is 13 residues long. Germline V CDR1 and CDR2: LGHNA, YNFKEQ. The germline V and J ends were trimmed by 4 bases and 8 bases, with 11 bases remaining between them. Libraries were prepared by immunoSEQ multiplex PCR; TCRdb keeps only in-frame clonotypes and omits some of them. The sample shows over a million clones, 97% to 99% of them seen only once. The sequenced sample was naive CD4+ T cells sorted from blood. Specified subset: CD45RA+ positively selected. V and J are TRBV4-2 and TRBJ1-4; D gene ambiguous. The TCR sequence derives from a man aged 25 to 45 in good health. The CDR3 loop reads CASSRTGGEKLFF. The CDR3 DNA follows: TGTGCCAGCAGCCGTACGGGCGGGGAAAAACTGTTTTTT.